These 3 T cell receptor beta chains share one sample of origin, sequenced in a study of blood T cell repertoires in COVID-19. The table came from immunoSEQ multiplex PCR; TCRdb's copy has only in-frame clones and leaves some out. The sample has 110,000 to 150,000 clones; over 80% are singletons. The sample comprised peripheral blood. These TCRs come from a woman of 80 years or more with acute or convalescent COVID-19.

Turning to this clone: Other DNA sequences in the sample encode the same CDR3. As DNA, the CDR3 is TGTGCCAGCAGCCCGGGACAATCCTATGGCTACACCTTC. This gives the protein CASSPGQSYGYTF. The V gene is TRBV7-3, the J gene TRBJ1-2; the D gene is possibly TRBD1 (6 bases). This CDR3 region has 13 residues. V was cut by 5 bases and J by 4 bases, with 11 bases left in between. CDR1 is SGHTA, CDR2 FQGTGA, per germline.

In this sample, this clone turned up once. The chain couples TRBV7-8 to TRBJ1-1, with 8 bases fitting TRBD1. Germline CDR1 SGHVS, CDR2 FQNEAQ. The CDR3 spans 14 residues. V gave up 5 bases and J gave up 1 base; unmatched junction bases: 3. CDR3 region: CASSAQGGNTEAFF. CDR3 bases: TGTGCCAGCAGCGCACAGGGGGGGAACACTGAAGCTTTCTTT. Complete variable domain (other parts from reference TRBV7-8 and TRBJ1-1): GAGVSQSPRYKVAKRGQDVALRCDPISGHVSLFWYQQALGQGPEFLTYFQNEAQLDKSGLPSDRFFAERPEGSVSTLKIQRTQQEDSAVYLCASSAQGGNTEAFFGQGTRLTVV.

V is TRBV30 and J is TRBJ1-5; no firm D call. The CDR3 is 13 amino acids. Germline V gene sequence: CDR1 GTSNPN, CDR2 SVGIG (reference sequence). V lost 3 bases, J lost 7 bases, and 13 bases lay in between. The CDR3 region is CAWSVGEGQPQHF. CDR3 in DNA: TGTGCCTGGAGCGTGGGAGAAGGACAGCCCCAGCATTTT.